The 24 T cell receptor beta chains below all came from one sample that was sequenced in a study of CD8+ T cells in alopecia areata. TCR sequencing used cDNA made by reverse transcription of extracted RNA. Libraries were prepared by immunoSEQ multiplex PCR; TCRdb keeps only in-frame clonotypes and omits some of them. Counted here are roughly 100,000 clones, roughly 50% occurring once; the ten biggest clones make up about 9%. The sample consisted of CD4+ T cells sorted from blood. The receptor source for this set is a human donor in good health.

The rearrangement joins TRBV7-9 to TRBJ1-6, with 7 bases lining up with TRBD1. J gave up 6 bases and V 0 bases, and 2 bases lay outside the gene matches. CDR1 SEHNR and CDR2 FQNEAQ come from the germline V gene (reference sequence). The CDR3 spans 15 residues. The CDR3 is CASSLAAGGNSPLHF. CDR3 nucleotide sequence: TGTGCCAGCAGCTTAGCGGCAGGGGGTAATTCACCCCTCCACTTT.

Concerning this clone itself: Other nucleotide sequences from this sample produce the same CDR3. V is TRBV11-2 and J is TRBJ2-7; possibly TRBD2 for D (5 bases). The germline gives CDR1 SGHAT, CDR2 FQNNGV. Between the trimmed V and J ends, which lost 0 bases and 6 bases, there was a span of 9 bases. The CDR3 has 13 amino acids. The CDR3 reads CASSLDRAGEQYF. CDR3 DNA: TGTGCCAGCAGCTTAGATCGGGCGGGCGAGCAGTACTTC.

V and J are TRBV6-5 and TRBJ1-1; TRBD1 agrees at 8 bases. CDR3 length equals 16 residues. CDR1 and CDR2 (germline): MNHEY, SVGAGI. V gave up 0 bases and J gave up 0 bases; unmatched junction bases: 3. In DNA, the CDR3 is TGTGCCAGCAGTTACTCGACAGGGGCCCTGAACACTGAAGCTTTCTTT. Amino acids: CASSYSTGALNTEAFF.

In nucleotides, the CDR3 is TGTGCCAGCAGGAAGACAGAACTCCAGGCCCAGCATTTT. It yields the protein CASRKTELQAQHF. The chain uses TRBV2 and TRBJ1-5; weak D call: TRBD1 (5 bases). From germline, CDR1 is SNHLY and CDR2 FYNNEI. V lost 6 bases, J lost 11 bases, and 17 bases lay in between. This CDR3 has 13 amino acids. Based on the CDR3 plus reference TRBV2 and TRBJ1-5, the full variable domain is EPEVTQTPSHQVTQMGQEVILRCVPISNHLYFYWYRQILGQKVEFLVSFYNNEISEKSEIFDDQFSVERPDGSNFTLKIRSTKLEDSAMYFCASRKTELQAQHFGDGTRLSIL.

V is TRBV21-1 and J is TRBJ2-5; whether TRBD1, the table's D call, matches the DNA was not checked. TRBV21-1 is a pseudogene segment. The CDR3 is 15 amino acids. In nucleotides, the CDR3 is TGTGCCAGCAGTAAAATGGGGCCCTGCCTGGAGACCCAGTACTTC. It specifies CASSKMGPCLETQYF.

The chain has TRBV2 and TRBJ2-1, with no clear D. Germline V gene lookup returns CDR1 SNHLY and CDR2 FYNNEI. The V and J ends lost 8 bases and 4 bases respectively, with 12 bases between them. This CDR3 comprises 13 residues. The DNA for the CDR3 is TGTGCCAGCCAGGTGCAGTTATACAATGAGCAGTTCTTC. As protein: CASQVQLYNEQFF.

The genes are TRBV7-2 and TRBJ2-5, with a possible D match to TRBD2 (6 bases). The ends were cut back, 4 bases at V and 5 bases at J, with 11 bases in the middle. This CDR3 region has 13 residues. Per the germline V gene, CDR1 is SGHTA and CDR2 is FQGNSA. The CDR3 DNA is TGTGCCAGCAGCTCGCCGGGGGACGAGACCCAGTACTTC. Translation gives CASSSPGDETQYF.

The rearrangement joins TRBV11-2 to TRBJ1-1, with D hard to call. The V gene's germline CDR1 is SGHAT and CDR2 FQNNGV. Trimming took 3 bases from V and 1 from J, leaving 0 bases between them. The CDR3 length is 11 residues. DNA for the CDR3: TGTGCCAGCAGCTTGAACACTGAAGCTTTCTTT. Translated, it gives CASSLNTEAFF.

Only a few counts were recorded for this clone. The V and J genes are TRBV30 and TRBJ2-1, with 7 bases fitting TRBD2. Germline values: CDR1 GTSNPN, CDR2 SVGIG (reference sequence). The CDR3 is made up of 15 amino acids. Unmatched junction bases numbered 11, after V lost 5 bases and J lost 4 bases. Written as DNA, the CDR3 is TGTGCCTGGCAGCCCGGGACTATACGATACAATGAGCAGTTCTTC. It encodes CAWQPGTIRYNEQFF.

As DNA, the CDR3 is TGTGCCAGCAGCTTGTTGGAGAGAGACCCTGTCTATGGCTACACCTTC. Encoded protein: CASSLLERDPVYGYTF. This chain links TRBV5-6 with TRBJ1-2; the D is unclear. Deletions cut 1 base from V and 4 bases from J, with 17 bases between. Germline lookup yields CDR1 SGHDT and CDR2 YYEEEE. The CDR3 loop spans 16 amino acids. The full variable domain, with the rest looked up from reference TRBV5-6 and TRBJ1-2, is DAGVTQSPTHLIKTRGQQVTLRCSPKSGHDTVSWYQQALGQGPQFIFQYYEEEERQRGNFPDRFSGHQFPNYSSELNVNALLLGDSALYLCASSLLERDPVYGYTFGSGTRLTVV.

This chain connects TRBV29-1 to TRBJ1-5, with D perhaps matching TRBD1 (6 bases). This CDR3 is built from 13 residues. The germline V and J ends were trimmed by 5 bases and 3 bases, with 11 bases remaining between them. Germline V gives CDR1 SQVTM, CDR2 ANQGSEA. CDR3 sequence: CSVQGNANQPQHF. The CDR3 DNA sequence: TGCAGCGTTCAGGGGAATGCCAATCAGCCCCAGCATTTT.

This clone came up a few times. The chain uses TRBV29-1 and TRBJ1-2; tentative D call: TRBD1 (5 bases). V was cut by 5 bases and J by 5 bases, with 15 bases left in between. This CDR3 has 13 residues. The germline V gene encodes CDR1 SQVTM and CDR2 ANQGSEA. The CDR3 nucleotides are TGCAGCGTTTGGTTAAGGGGCGAGTATGGCTACACCTTC. Residues: CSVWLRGEYGYTF.

The chain links TRBV27 to TRBJ2-3; the D gene is possibly TRBD2 (5 bases). V lost 3 bases and J 0 bases, leaving 16 bases between the germline ends. This CDR3 contains 17 residues. CDR1 and CDR2 from the germline V gene are MNHEY and SMNVEV (reference sequence). The CDR3 DNA reads TGTGCCAGCAGTTTCCGGGGAAATCCGATGAGCACAGATACGCAGTATTTT. As protein: CASSFRGNPMSTDTQYF.

The chain is built from TRBV5-1 and TRBJ2-5; possibly TRBD2 for D (6 bases). The CDR3 length is 13 residues. The V gene's germline CDR1 is SGHRS and CDR2 YFSETQ. Trimming removed 5 bases at V and 2 bases at J, with 10 bases between. CDR3: CASRLSGQETQYF. CDR3 bases: TGCGCCAGCAGACTTAGCGGTCAAGAGACCCAGTACTTC.

The CDR3 DNA reads as TGTGCCTGGAGCCCACGGGTTGAGAATTCACCCCTCCACTTT. Its translation is CAWSPRVENSPLHF. The rearrangement links TRBV30 to TRBJ1-6, with no clear D. The V gene lost 3 bases and the J gene lost 7 bases, with 13 bases spanning the gap. This CDR3 comprises 14 residues. Germline V gene data show CDR1 as GTSNPN and CDR2 as SVGIG (reference sequence).

The V call is TRBV7-9, the J call TRBJ1-4; 8 bases agree with TRBD1. CDR1 is SEHNR and CDR2 is FQNEAQ in the germline V gene (reference sequence). CDR3 size: 15 residues. V lost 4 bases and J lost 8; bases outside the gene matches: 9. In nucleotides, the CDR3 is TGTGCCAGCAGCTCGCTGCAGGGGGCGCACGAAAAACTGTTTTTT. Protein sequence: CASSSLQGAHEKLFF.

V is TRBV30 and J is TRBJ2-7; D perhaps matches TRBD2 (5 bases). Trimming took off 4 bases at V and 2 bases at J, with 9 bases between the two ends. CDR1 GTSNPN and CDR2 SVGIG come from the germline V gene (reference sequence). The CDR3 consists of 12 residues. For the CDR3, the DNA is TGTGCCTGGACCAGCGGAGCCTACGAGCAGTACTTC. Translation gives CAWTSGAYEQYF.

This chain links TRBV7-9 with TRBJ1-2; TRBD1 might be the D (5 bases). This CDR3 is 11 amino acids long. V lost 6 bases and J 7 bases, leaving 9 bases between the germline ends. The germline V gene encodes CDR1 SEHNR and CDR2 FQNEAQ (reference sequence). CDR3 coding DNA: TGTGCCAGCAGGGCAGGGTTTGGCTACACCTTC. Translating it yields CASRAGFGYTF.

The gene calls are TRBV7-9 and TRBJ2-2; TRBD2 matches at 14 bases. The CDR3 is made up of 18 amino acids. After removal of 4 bases from V and 4 bases from J, the junction contained 8 bases not matched to a gene. The germline V gene has CDR1 SEHNR and CDR2 FQNEAQ (reference sequence). Written as DNA, the CDR3 is TGTGCCAGCAGCTCAAGACTAGCGGGGGGGCCGTCCACCGGGGAGCTGTTTTTT. Residues: CASSSRLAGGPSTGELFF.

The chain carries TRBV19 and TRBJ2-2; TRBD1 or TRBD2 may be the D gene (7 bases each). The CDR3 totals 15 residues. Trimming removed 5 bases from V and 6 bases from J, with 16 bases in between. Germline V CDR1 and CDR2: LNHDA, SQIVND (reference sequence). CDR3 DNA: TGTGCCAGTAGTTTAAGACAGGGAGGGGCCGGGGAGCTGTTTTTT. Residues: CASSLRQGGAGELFF.

The chain joins TRBV28 to TRBJ1-2, with D possibly TRBD1 on 5 matching bases. Germline V gives CDR1 MDHEN, CDR2 SYDVKM. Between the trimmed V and J ends, which lost 2 bases and 2 bases, there was a span of 6 bases. The CDR3 totals 13 residues. CDR3 DNA sequence: TGTGCCAGCAGTTTAGGGGGAAACTATGGCTACACCTTC. Its protein product is CASSLGGNYGYTF.

This clone appeared a few times. The chain combines TRBV5-1 with TRBJ2-2; D remains ambiguous. Germline CDR1 is SGHRS and CDR2 is YFSETQ. Trimming cost V 4 bases and J 4 bases, with 8 bases left between them. This CDR3 is built from 13 residues. The CDR3 sequence is CASSPDTTGELFF. The DNA for the CDR3 is TGCGCCAGCAGCCCTGACACCACCGGGGAGCTGTTTTTT.

This clone appeared a few times. This chain connects TRBV7-2 to TRBJ1-1; D unresolved. This CDR3 spans 14 amino acids. The V gene lost 1 base and the J gene lost 1 base, with 7 bases spanning the gap. Per the germline V gene, CDR1 is SGHTA and CDR2 is FQGNSA. The CDR3 loop reads CASSLVWANTEAFF. DNA of the CDR3: TGTGCCAGCAGCTTAGTGTGGGCGAACACTGAAGCTTTCTTT.

The DNA of the CDR3 is TGCAGCGCTACCCTTGGGGGGCGAGCTTTCTTT. Encoded protein: CSATLGGRAFF. J is TRBJ1-1 and V is TRBV29-1, with a tentative D call TRBD1 (6 bases). CDR3 size: 11 residues. The V gene's germline CDR1 is SQVTM and CDR2 ANQGSEA. Trimming left V 7 bases short and J 10 bases short, with 16 bases between.